These 12 T cell receptor beta chains were all obtained from the same sample, sequenced in a study of a mutant IDH1 vaccine in newly diagnosed glioma. Noted time point: baseline, week 1 (first vaccination visit). Treatment denoted: pre-vaccination baseline after standard-of-care therapy. TCRdb keeps only in-frame clones here, not all; method: immunoSEQ multiplex PCR. This sample has tens of thousands of clones, with approximately 79% found just once. The sequencing here drew on PBMCs, taken from a glioma patient treated with radiotherapy, temozolomide or both. The receptors derive from a man in his fifties or sixties with glioma.

V usage is TRBV6-5 and J usage is TRBJ2-3; D remains ambiguous. The CDR3 length is 13 residues. Germline CDR1 and CDR2: MNHEY and SVGAGI. The V and J ends lost 6 bases and 5 bases respectively, with 12 bases between them. CDR3: CASSRAWEDTQYF. In nucleotides, the CDR3 is TGTGCCAGCAGCCGAGCCTGGGAAGATACGCAGTATTTT.

This chain connects TRBV19 to TRBJ1-2; D remains ambiguous. CDR3 length equals 15 residues. CDR1 and CDR2 (germline): LNHDA, SQIVND (reference sequence). The V and J ends lost 0 bases and 4 bases respectively, with 12 bases between them. CDR3 coding DNA: TGTGCCAGTAGTATAGATCGCAGGCCCCTCTATGGCTACACCTTC. As protein: CASSIDRRPLYGYTF.

The V gene is TRBV7-4, the J gene TRBJ2-7; 8 bases line up with TRBD2. The CDR3 length is 11 residues. CDR1 and CDR2 from the germline V gene are SGHVT and SQSDAQ. CDR3 in DNA: TGTGGTGGACTAGCAGCCGACGAGCAGTACTTC. This sequence encodes CGGLAADEQYF.

The chain links TRBV19 to TRBJ2-7; 7 bases line up with TRBD1. The V gene's germline CDR1 is LNHDA and CDR2 SQIVND (reference sequence). V lost 7 bases and J lost 0; bases outside the gene matches: 9. The CDR3 contains 15 residues. The CDR3 sequence: CASTDGTASSYEQYF. CDR3 nucleotide sequence: TGTGCCAGTACCGATGGGACAGCTAGCTCCTACGAGCAGTACTTC. Full variable domain (outside the CDR3, taken from reference TRBV19 and TRBJ2-7): DGGITQSPKYLFRKEGQNVTLSCEQNLNHDAMYWYRQDPGQGLRLIYYSQIVNDFQKGDIAEGYSVSREKKESFPLTVTSAQKNPTAFYLCASTDGTASSYEQYFGPGTRLTVT.

The table lists this clone with a count of one. V usage is TRBV29-1 and J usage is TRBJ2-1; D is perhaps TRBD2 (6 bases). Between the trimmed V and J ends, which lost 4 bases and 3 bases, there was a span of 13 bases. This CDR3 has 14 residues. Germline loops: CDR1 SQVTM, CDR2 ANQGSEA. CDR3 sequence: CSVGWRGSYNEQFF. The CDR3 DNA reads as TGCAGCGTTGGTTGGCGGGGTAGCTACAATGAGCAGTTCTTC.

The CDR3: CASSQDPGFLTNQPQHF. For the CDR3, the DNA is TGTGCCAGCAGCCAAGATCCTGGATTCCTAACCAATCAGCCCCAGCATTTT. The chain carries TRBV4-2 and TRBJ1-5; D is uncertain. The germline V gene encodes CDR1 LGHNA and CDR2 YNFKEQ. This CDR3 is built from 17 residues. V was trimmed by 0 bases and J by 3 bases, leaving 15 bases between them.

The V gene is TRBV4-1, the J gene TRBJ1-5; perhaps TRBD1 as D (5 bases). Germline CDR1 MGHRA, CDR2 YSYEKL. This CDR3 spans 13 amino acids. The V and J ends lost 2 bases and 7 bases respectively, with 9 bases between them. CDR3 nucleotides: TGCGCCAGCAGCCAATCCAGGGACCAGCCCCAGCATTTT. Translating gives CASSQSRDQPQHF.

The rearrangement uses TRBV5-1 and TRBJ2-2; 7 positions agree with TRBD1. CDR3 length: 15 amino acids. The germline V gene has CDR1 SGHRS and CDR2 YFSETQ. Trimming at V came to 0 bases and at J to 6 bases, leaving 5 bases not matched to a gene. CDR3 protein: CASSLDRGGSGELFF. The CDR3 DNA follows: TGCGCCAGCAGCTTGGACAGGGGCGGTTCCGGGGAGCTGTTTTTT.

V is TRBV6-5 and J is TRBJ1-5; TRBD1 agrees at 7 bases. CDR1 is MNHEY, CDR2 SVGAGI, per germline. The CDR3 loop spans 13 amino acids. Trimming at V came to 7 bases and at J to 7 bases, leaving 7 bases not matched to a gene. CDR3 region: CASTRGRGQPQHF. In DNA form, the CDR3 reads TGTGCCAGCACGAGGGGCAGGGGGCAGCCCCAGCATTTT.

The chain's CDR3 is CASSLGQEPNQPQHF. CDR3 nucleotide sequence: TGTGCCAGCAGCTTGGGGCAGGAGCCAAATCAGCCCCAGCATTTT. V is TRBV7-9 and J is TRBJ1-5; the D gene is possibly TRBD1 (5 bases). Trimming pared 3 bases from V and 4 bases from J, leaving 13 bases between. Looked up from germline, CDR1 is SEHNR and CDR2 is FQNEAQ (reference sequence). This CDR3 comprises 15 residues.

The V call is TRBV6-6, the J call TRBJ1-1; a weak D match, TRBD1 (5 bases). The V gene lost 5 bases and the J gene lost 2 bases, with 9 bases spanning the gap. Germline V gene lookup returns CDR1 MNHNY and CDR2 SVGAGI (reference sequence). There are 13 residues in the CDR3. For the CDR3, the DNA is TGTGCCAGCAGTGCGACAGCAAACACTGAAGCTTTCTTT. Its translation: CASSATANTEAFF.

J is TRBJ2-6 and V is TRBV7-2, with D unresolved. The V end lost 1 base, the J end lost 4 bases, and 8 bases lay between the germline ends. This CDR3 region has 15 residues. The V gene's germline CDR1 is SGHTA and CDR2 FQGNSA. The CDR3 reads CASSLVGPGANVLTF. In DNA, the CDR3 is TGTGCCAGCAGCTTAGTCGGGCCCGGGGCCAACGTCCTGACTTTC.